This T cell receptor beta chain derives from a study of cytomegalovirus exposure and HLA in healthy donors. The J segment lost 7 bases and the V segment lost 5 bases, leaving 17 bases of the junction unmatched. The V gene's germline CDR1 is LGHNA and CDR2 YNFKEQ. The CDR3 totals 18 residues. It was with 60 Vbeta and 13 Jbeta primers that the PCR ran. The assay was immunoSEQ multiplex PCR, and TCRdb's table has in-frame clones only and misses some. The repertoire holds 150,000 to 200,000 clones, with roughly two thirds as singletons. Only one count was recorded for this clone. The specimen sequenced was PBMCs. This receptor was taken from a woman younger than 30 in good health and CMV-seropositive. This chain joins TRBV4-2 and TRBJ2-2; 9 bases align to TRBD1. The CDR3 DNA is TGTGCCAGCAGCTCGTGGACAGGGGAAGTCGCCGATCTCGGGGAGCTGTTTTTT. Translated, it gives CASSSWTGEVADLGELFF.